This T cell receptor beta chain comes out of a study of molecular identifiers for immune sequencing clone quantification. Sorted cell numbers of roughly 19,000 to 1,000,000, with 10%, 30% or 50% RNA, served as input for naive CD8 libraries. TCRdb fed the PCR reads into MiXCR, producing one record per CDR3 protein. Of about 65,000 distinct CDR3 sequences listed, roughly 20% are singletons. Turning to this clonotype: This may be a read error: a much more frequent sequence differs by one nucleotide.

The CDR3 contains 14 residues. CDR1 SEHNR and CDR2 FQNEAQ come from the germline V gene (reference sequence). The receptor comes from a human donor in good health. Some libraries in this study had Jurkat cell RNA spiked in. This chain uses TRBV7-9 with TRBJ2-7; 12 bases align to TRBD2. Sequenced sample: naive CD8+ T cells from blood, with Jurkat cell RNA spiked in. Subset described: FACS-sorted CD8+CD4-CCR7+CD45RA+ naive T cells. In nucleotides, the CDR3 is TGTGCCAACAACCCACTAGCGGGAGGCTACGGGCAGTACTTC. Translated: CANNPLAGGYGQYF.